This TCR beta chain was recovered during a study of PD-L1 blockade in urothelial cancer (dated by TCRdb to between 2016 and 2019). Background on the whole study: Every patient began therapy around 2014 and was given atezolizumab 1,200 mg intravenously every 3 weeks. About 90% of the 29 patients were identified as males with urothelial cancer of bladder origin, and a prior smoking history was reported by 18 of 29 patients. Patients had an ECOG performance status of 0 or 1 and had received between 0 and 3 prior chemotherapy regimens. Blood samples were analyzed at two time points: 3 weeks after treatment start (second dose) and 6 weeks after treatment start. Blood samples gave median yields of approximately 130,000 T cells and tens of thousands of unique TCRs, along with a median clonality of 0.080. The study, an exploratory multi-omic analysis, examined somatic, immune and clinical correlates of response to PD-L1 blockade with atezolizumab in urothelial cancer. Pretreatment tumor samples, along with matched peripheral blood collected serially before and after atezolizumab treatment, underwent TCR sequencing. Progression-free survival longer than 6 months counted as durable clinical benefit, and TCR features were additionally tested against both progression-free and overall survival. In the same patients who had TCR sequencing, pretreatment tumors also underwent whole exome sequencing and RNA sequencing. Fewer than ten patients reached durable clinical benefit, while 20 or so patients did not. Approximately 30 patients had pretreatment blood TCR-seq, roughly 24 had at least one posttreatment blood collection, and roughly 24 had tumor TCR-seq.

CDR1 is given as SGHNT and CDR2 as YYREEE, both from the germline V gene (reference sequence). The CDR3, from cysteine to phenylalanine, totals 15 residues. CDR3 DNA only is kept here, 45 bases in frame from base 1. Trimming at the junction amounts to 1 base on V and 1 base on J, and the germline ends lie 12 bases apart. What the time point label conveys for this sample: peripheral blood 6 weeks after treatment start. A cohort of around 28 patients with locally advanced or metastatic urothelial carcinoma, treated at Memorial Sloan Kettering on a trial protocol, was included. Peripheral blood mononuclear cells were collected from each patient pretreatment and during treatment, giving between 1 and 8 total time points per patient. The Qiagen DNeasy Blood extraction kit was used to purify genomic DNA from total PBMCs and tumor samples. PBMCs were collected pretreatment and during treatment and were isolated and stored as previously described.

With regard to this clone: What antigen it recognizes has not been identified. Base qualities are not at hand, and no much larger clone is one base apart.

To estimate absolute template abundance from read counts, synthetic TCR analog templates were spiked into each PCR. Using the immunoSEQ assay, TCRbeta CDR3 regions were amplified from genomic DNA with bias-controlled V and J gene primers. Sequencing of rearranged TCRbeta segments was performed at approximately 20X coverage. As for the authors' bioinformatics: Clustering was used to correct sequencing errors, and CDR3s were annotated against IMGT so that V, D and J genes could be assigned. Downstream analyses used only productive TCRbeta rearrangements and left out out-of-frame or stop-codon sequences. To compute clonality, Shannon entropy was normalized by the log of the number of unique productive sequences and then subtracted from one. Fisher's exact test with Benjamini-Hochberg correction, using a cutoff of adjusted p below 0.01, was how clones that differed between time points or between blood and tumor were identified. TCRdb provides this immuneACCESS table in a form limited to in-frame rearrangements. Some clones are lacking; in checked studies, under half of them reflect an unresolved V gene, and why the rest are absent is not known. That table gives V, J and clone size, and the DNA gave D and trimming. The sample table contains some 110,000 clones; only one count was recorded for roughly 90% of them. The top ten clones comprise 3% to 4% of the sample.

What the work shows at the level of the full study, not this receptor alone: Because of the small sample size (n ≈ 31) and the many exploratory analyses performed, the results are intended to be regarded as hypothesis-generating. A pretreatment peripheral blood TCR clonality below the median was linked to improved progression-free and overall survival. Greater expansion of tumor-associated TCR clones in peripheral blood 3 weeks after the start of treatment was observed in patients with durable benefit (n of about 21, p = 0.022).

This receptor was obtained from a man aged 55-75 years with urothelial cancer. The chain couples TRBV5-4 to TRBJ2-7; TRBD2 is perhaps the D gene, given 6 matching bases. The material sequenced was PBMCs, taken around atezolizumab (anti-PD-L1) treatment. CDR3 reads: CASSLNGLSSYEQYF. The bases read TGTGCCAGCAGCTTGAATGGACTATCGTCCTACGAGCAGTACTTC.